This T cell receptor beta chain was recorded in a study of technical replicates of blood from several donors. Profiling relied on immunoSEQ multiplex PCR, and the TCRdb table lists in-frame clones only, not all of them. Of approximately 15,000 clones detected, around 86% appear once; the ten largest clones hold about an eighth. The specimen sequenced was PBMCs. The sequence came from a human donor in good health.

The CDR3 nucleotides read TGTGCCAGCAGTCAGACAGTTAACTATGGCTACACCTTC. It encodes CASSQTVNYGYTF. The chain recombines TRBV28 with TRBJ1-2, with D perhaps TRBD1 (5 bases). Trimming stripped 5 bases from V and 1 base from J, with 8 bases between. CDR1 and CDR2 from the germline V gene are MDHEN and SYDVKM. The CDR3 totals 13 residues.